This T cell receptor (beta chain) was found in a study of PD-L1 blockade in urothelial cancer (dated by TCRdb to about 2017). Turning to the overall study: Every patient began therapy in the mid-2010s and was given atezolizumab 1,200 mg intravenously every 3 weeks. About nine tenths of the roughly 29 patients were identified as males with urothelial cancer of bladder origin, and a prior smoking history was reported by 18 of 29 patients. An ECOG performance status of 0 or 1 was recorded for the patients, and 0 to 3 prior chemotherapy regimens had been received by the patients. Blood samples were analyzed at two time points: 3 weeks after treatment start (second dose) and 6 weeks after treatment start. Blood samples gave median yields of approximately 130,000 T cells and some 84,000 unique TCRs, along with a median clonality of roughly 0.08. An exploratory multi-omic analysis was conducted of the somatic, immune and clinical correlates of response to PD-L1 blockade with atezolizumab in urothelial cancer. Pretreatment tumor samples, along with matched peripheral blood collected serially before and after atezolizumab treatment, underwent TCR sequencing. Progression-free survival longer than 6 months counted as durable clinical benefit, and TCR features were additionally tested against both progression-free and overall survival. In the same patients who had TCR sequencing, pretreatment tumors also underwent whole exome sequencing and RNA sequencing. Durable clinical benefit was achieved by nine patients but not by the remaining 20. Pretreatment blood TCR-seq was available for 30 or so patients, at least one posttreatment blood collection was obtained for 25 or so patients, and tumor TCR-seq was available for 25 or so patients.

The cohort included roughly 29 patients with locally advanced or metastatic urothelial carcinoma who were treated at Memorial Sloan Kettering on a trial protocol. Peripheral blood mononuclear cells were collected pretreatment and during treatment, at between 1 and 8 total time points per patient. The Qiagen DNeasy Blood extraction kit was used to purify genomic DNA from total PBMCs and tumor samples. PBMCs were collected pretreatment and during treatment, and were isolated and stored as previously described. Notes on this clone: The clone's antigen remains unknown. No base-level quality is on record; no much larger clone is a single base apart.

The investigation overall reported the following: Greater expansion of tumor-associated TCR clones in peripheral blood 3 weeks after the start of treatment was observed in patients with durable benefit (n of about 20, p = 0.022). Because the sample size was small (n = 29) and many of the analyses were exploratory, the results are meant to be hypothesis-generating. A pretreatment peripheral blood TCR clonality below the median was linked to improved progression-free and overall survival.

The CDR3 starts with the cysteine, ends with the phenylalanine, and has 13 residues. Just CDR3 DNA is preserved here, 39 bases in frame from base 1. V loses 7 bases at its end and J loses 0 bases; junction bases beyond the gene matches: 3. For CDR1 and CDR2, the germline V gene lists SNHLY and FYNNEI. Synthetic TCR analog templates were spiked into each PCR to estimate absolute template abundance from read counts. The immunoSEQ assay used bias-controlled V and J gene primers to amplify TCRbeta CDR3 regions from genomic DNA. Sequencing of rearranged TCRbeta segments was performed at approximately 20X coverage. The study's processing was this. Sequencing errors were corrected by clustering, and CDR3s were annotated against IMGT so that V, D and J genes could be assigned. Downstream analyses used only productive TCRbeta rearrangements, leaving out any out-of-frame or stop-codon sequences. To compute clonality, Shannon entropy was normalized by the log of the number of unique productive sequences and then subtracted from one. Fisher's exact test with Benjamini-Hochberg correction, using a cutoff of adjusted p below 0.01, was how clones that differed between time points or between blood and tumor were identified. In its TCRdb copy, this immuneACCESS table keeps in-frame sequences only and misses some clones. Where compared with another copy, unresolved V genes explain less than half of these, and the others have no known cause. The V and J calls and clone size come from that table; D and trimming were worked out from the DNA. This sample holds about 39,000 clones; roughly 91% were observed only once. The ten largest clones capture about 2% of the sample.

Material: PBMCs, obtained around atezolizumab (anti-PD-L1) treatment. The receptor chain draws on TRBV2 and TRBJ2-7, with 7 bases in between that match TRBD2. This receptor was identified in a man in his fifties or sixties with urothelial cancer. CDR3 loop: CASNTGGSYEQYF. The nucleotide sequence reads TGTGCCAGCAACACGGGGGGCTCCTACGAGCAGTACTTC.